The rows below give T cell receptor beta chains drawn from one sample of a study of blood T cell repertoires in COVID-19. TCRdb keeps only in-frame clones here, not all; method: immunoSEQ multiplex PCR. The sample has around 270,000 clones, around 90% seen once. The sample taken for sequencing was PBMCs or T cells enriched from blood (not recorded which). Receptors originate from a woman aged 40 to 50 who had been exposed to COVID-19. The CDR3 runs from the conserved cysteine through the conserved F or W. The D gene is left open where the match is weak. Expanded clones are given a class, and other clones once, few, many or no size at all.

D gene	J gene	clone size	V gene	CDR3 DNA	CDR3 protein
-	TRBJ2-5	-	TRBV7-6	TGTGCCAGCAGCGACCCCGGGTACCAAGAGACCCAGTACTTC	CASSDPGYQETQYF
-	TRBJ2-4	-	TRBV7-9	TGTGCCAGCAGCTCGTCTAGCAAGGGAGCCAAAAACATTCAGTACTTC	CASSSSSKGAKNIQYF
-	TRBJ2-1	-	TRBV10-3	TGTGCCATCAGTGGACCTACTAGTTTCGATGAGCAGTTCTTC	CAISGPTSFDEQFF
-	TRBJ2-5	-	TRBV19	TGTGCCTGCAGGAAACAAGAGACCCAGTACTTC	CACRKQETQYF
-	TRBJ1-4	once	TRBV4-3	TGCGCCAGCAGCCAAGAACAGGGTTCTAATGAAAAACTGTTTTTT	CASSQEQGSNEKLFF
-	TRBJ1-3	-	TRBV7-3	TGTGCCAGCAGCTTAACTCCGGGAAACACCATATATTTT	CASSLTPGNTIYF
-	TRBJ2-5	-	TRBV5-4	TGTGCCAGCTCAGGGTACCAAGAGACCCAGTACTTC	CASSGYQETQYF
TRBD1	TRBJ1-5	-	TRBV2	TGTGCCAGCAGTCAAACAGGGGGAAATCAGCCCCAGCATTTT	CASSQTGGNQPQHF
-	TRBJ1-2	-	TRBV29-1	TGCAGCGTTGAAGACTTGGCCTATGGCTACACCTTC	CSVEDLAYGYTF
-	TRBJ1-1	-	TRBV28	TGTGCCAGCATCCCTCTTGGGAGGGACACTGAAGCTTTCTTT	CASIPLGRDTEAFF
-	TRBJ1-6	-	TRBV4-2	TGTGCCAGCAGCCAAGTCCAGGGGTCGAATTCACCCCTCCACTTT	CASSQVQGSNSPLHF
TRBD1	TRBJ1-6	-	TRBV30	TGTGCCTGGAACCTGGACAGGGCAAATTCACCCCTCCACTTT	CAWNLDRANSPLHF
TRBD2	TRBJ2-7	-	TRBV4-2	TGTGCCAGCAGCCAAGCATTAGCGGGGATGGTATACGAGCAGTACTTC	CASSQALAGMVYEQYF
TRBD2	TRBJ2-5	-	TRBV7-2	TGTGCCAGCAGCTCCGGGACTAGCGGGAGGGCCAGAGGTGCGACCCAGTACTTC	CASSSGTSGRARGATQYF
TRBD1	TRBJ2-7	-	TRBV27	TGTGCCAGCAGTTTGCTCCGGACAGGGGGCTCCTACGAGCAGTACTTC	CASSLLRTGGSYEQYF
-	TRBJ1-1	-	TRBV28	TGTGCCAGCAGTTTGGGCGGGGGGATGAACACTGAAGCTTTCTTT	CASSLGGGMNTEAFF
TRBD1	TRBJ2-5	-	TRBV19	TGTGCCAGTAAAGCCAGGGGGACAGAGACCCAGTACTTC	CASKARGTETQYF
-	TRBJ2-7	once	TRBV28	TGTGCCATCTCGCAATCCCCCGGGGGAGGCAGTGCATACGAGCAGTACTTC	CAISQSPGGGSAYEQYF
-	TRBJ2-3	-	TRBV18	TGTGCCAGCTCACCACAGGGGGATACGCAGTATTTT	CASSPQGDTQYF
-	TRBJ1-5	few	TRBV7-2	TGTGCCAGCAGCTCCGGACAGTATAGCAATCAGCCCCAGCATTTT	CASSSGQYSNQPQHF
-	TRBJ2-2	-	TRBV9	TGTGCCAGCAGCGTAGGTAGGACAAGGAAGAACACCGGGGAGCTGTTTTTT	CASSVGRTRKNTGELFF
-	TRBJ1-4	-	TRBV2	TGTGCCAGCAGTGCGGGGGGGTGGAGGGAAAAACTGTTTTTT	CASSAGGWREKLFF